This TCR beta chain originates from a study of CD8 T cells in ankylosing spondylitis. A quantitative 5'-RACE method, one with molecular barcodes, was used to make TCR beta libraries. TCRdb re-called the 5' RACE reads through MiXCR, storing one row per CDR3 protein. The sample lists a few hundred thousand distinct CDR3 sequences; around 20% were seen once. Overall study findings and caveats: Disease-linked clones proved CD8+ and comparatively uncommon in peripheral blood. Disease-linked clones reportedly concentrated significantly in matched ankylosing spondylitis synovial fluid.

Comment on this clonotype: Its antigen is not known.

This TCR came from a female donor with ankylosing spondylitis or in good health (not recorded which). The sequenced material came from blood, either unsorted or a sorted T cell fraction (not recorded which).

The CDR3 nucleotides read TGTGCCAGCAGGGGCAGGGTGTCCGGGGCCAACGTCCTGACTTTC. Translating it yields CASRGRVSGANVLTF. This chain uses TRBV6-5 with TRBJ2-6, with D tentatively TRBD1 (5 bases). This CDR3 spans 15 amino acids. V gave up 6 bases and J gave up 4 bases, with 13 bases separating them. The V gene's germline CDR1 is MNHEY and CDR2 SVGAGI.